The clone carrying this TCR beta chain was seen ten or more times. As yet, its antigen is unknown. This sample is part of a study of T cells in Graves' hyperthyroidism and ophthalmopathy. General study findings and limits: From stable hyperthyroidism, ophthalmopathy was set apart by a 13 V-J model.

This CDR3 has 15 amino acids. V lost 6 bases and J lost 4; bases outside the gene matches: 9. Amplification targeted TCR beta CDR3 regions from RNA transcripts. Primed by the HTBI set, a first-round RT-PCR was run on the TCR CDR3. TCRdb re-called the multiplex PCR reads with MiXCR, one entry per CDR3 protein. The table lists a few hundred thousand distinct CDR3 sequences, about 15% of them singletons. The genes are TRBV12-3 or TRBV12-4 and TRBJ1-5; 7 positions match TRBD1. The sample was blood. The sequence was collected from a woman aged 18 to 35 with Graves' hyperthyroidism. In DNA, the CDR3 is TGTGCCAGCAGCCCCAACAGGGGTAAGAATCAGCCCCAGCATTTT. This codes for CASSPNRGKNQPQHF.